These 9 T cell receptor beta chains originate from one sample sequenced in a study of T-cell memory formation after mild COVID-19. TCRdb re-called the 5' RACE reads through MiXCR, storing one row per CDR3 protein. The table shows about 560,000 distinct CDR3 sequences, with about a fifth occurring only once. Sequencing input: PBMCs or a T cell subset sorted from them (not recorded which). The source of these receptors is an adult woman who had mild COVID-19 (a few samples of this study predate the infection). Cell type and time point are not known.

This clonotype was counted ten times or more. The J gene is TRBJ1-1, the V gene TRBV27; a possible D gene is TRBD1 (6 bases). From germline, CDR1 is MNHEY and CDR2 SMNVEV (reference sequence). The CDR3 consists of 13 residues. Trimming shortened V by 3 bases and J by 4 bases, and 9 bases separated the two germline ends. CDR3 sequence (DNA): TGTGCCAGCAGTTTCAGGGGTAGCACTGAAGCTTTCTTT. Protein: CASSFRGSTEAFF.

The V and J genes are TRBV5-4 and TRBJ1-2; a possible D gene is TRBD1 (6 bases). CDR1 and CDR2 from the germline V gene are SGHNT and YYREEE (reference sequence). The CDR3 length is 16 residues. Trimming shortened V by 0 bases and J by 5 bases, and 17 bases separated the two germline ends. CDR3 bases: TGTGCCAGCAGCTTGGCCATCCCACAGGGTGGATATGGCTACACCTTC. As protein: CASSLAIPQGGYGYTF.

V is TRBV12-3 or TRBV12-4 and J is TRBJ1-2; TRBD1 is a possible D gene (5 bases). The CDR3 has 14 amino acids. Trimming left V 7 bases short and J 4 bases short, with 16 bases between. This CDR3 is CASNLDGGSYGYTF. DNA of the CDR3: TGTGCCAGCAATTTGGACGGGGGATCCTATGGCTACACCTTC.

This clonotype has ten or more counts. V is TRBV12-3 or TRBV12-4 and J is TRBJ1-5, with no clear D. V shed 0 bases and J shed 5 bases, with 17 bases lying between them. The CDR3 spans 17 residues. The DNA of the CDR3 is TGTGCCAGCAGTTTAGCGCTGACCAAATTTTCCGATCAGCCCCAGCATTTT. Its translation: CASSLALTKFSDQPQHF.

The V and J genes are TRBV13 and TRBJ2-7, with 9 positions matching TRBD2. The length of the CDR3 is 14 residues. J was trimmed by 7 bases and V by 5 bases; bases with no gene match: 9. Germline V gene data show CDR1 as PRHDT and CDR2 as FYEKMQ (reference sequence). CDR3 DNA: TGTGCCAGCAGCCCGCGGGGGGGCCCGAGAGAGCAGTACTTC. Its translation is CASSPRGGPREQYF.

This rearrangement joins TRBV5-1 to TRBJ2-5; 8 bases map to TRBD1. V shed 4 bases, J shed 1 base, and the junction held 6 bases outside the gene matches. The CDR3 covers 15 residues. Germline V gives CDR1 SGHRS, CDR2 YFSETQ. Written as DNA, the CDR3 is TGCGCCAGCAGCCCGAGACAGGGGAGCCAAGAGACCCAGTACTTC. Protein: CASSPRQGSQETQYF. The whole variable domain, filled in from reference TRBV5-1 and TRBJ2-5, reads KAGVTQTPRYLIKTRGQQVTLSCSPISGHRSVSWYQQTPGQGLQFLFEYFSETQRNKGNFPGRFSGRQFSNSRSEMNVSTLELGDSALYLCASSPRQGSQETQYFGPGTRLLVL.

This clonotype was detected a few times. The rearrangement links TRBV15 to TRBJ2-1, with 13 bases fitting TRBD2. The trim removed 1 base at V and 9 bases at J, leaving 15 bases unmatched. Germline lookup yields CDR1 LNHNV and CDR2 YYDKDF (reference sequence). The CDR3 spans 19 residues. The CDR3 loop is CATSRGGGQVGLAGAEQFF. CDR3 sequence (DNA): TGTGCCACCAGCAGAGGCGGGGGACAGGTCGGACTAGCGGGGGCTGAGCAGTTCTTC. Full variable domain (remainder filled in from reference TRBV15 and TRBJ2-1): DAMVIQNPRYQVTQFGKPVTLSCSQTLNHNVMYWYQQKSSQAPKLLFHYYDKDFNNEADTPDNFQSRRPNTSFCFLDIRSPGLGDTAMYLCATSRGGGQVGLAGAEQFFGPGTRLTVL.

In nucleotides, the CDR3 is TGTGCCAGTAAGACTAGCCTAAACATTCAGTACTTC. The encoded protein is CASKTSLNIQYF. This chain uses TRBV19 with TRBJ2-4, with 7 bases fitting TRBD2. This CDR3 has 12 residues. The trim removed 7 bases at V and 6 bases at J, leaving 3 bases unmatched. CDR1 is LNHDA and CDR2 is SQIVND in the germline V gene (reference sequence). The complete variable domain, with remaining parts taken from reference TRBV19 and TRBJ2-4, reads DGGITQSPKYLFRKEGQNVTLSCEQNLNHDAMYWYRQDPGQGLRLIYYSQIVNDFQKGDIAEGYSVSREKKESFPLTVTSAQKNPTAFYLCASKTSLNIQYFGAGTRLSVL.

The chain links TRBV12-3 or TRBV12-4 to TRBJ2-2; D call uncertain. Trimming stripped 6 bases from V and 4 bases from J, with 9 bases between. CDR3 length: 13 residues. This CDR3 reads CASSYGSTGELFF. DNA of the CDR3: TGTGCCAGCAGCTACGGATCCACCGGGGAGCTGTTTTTT.